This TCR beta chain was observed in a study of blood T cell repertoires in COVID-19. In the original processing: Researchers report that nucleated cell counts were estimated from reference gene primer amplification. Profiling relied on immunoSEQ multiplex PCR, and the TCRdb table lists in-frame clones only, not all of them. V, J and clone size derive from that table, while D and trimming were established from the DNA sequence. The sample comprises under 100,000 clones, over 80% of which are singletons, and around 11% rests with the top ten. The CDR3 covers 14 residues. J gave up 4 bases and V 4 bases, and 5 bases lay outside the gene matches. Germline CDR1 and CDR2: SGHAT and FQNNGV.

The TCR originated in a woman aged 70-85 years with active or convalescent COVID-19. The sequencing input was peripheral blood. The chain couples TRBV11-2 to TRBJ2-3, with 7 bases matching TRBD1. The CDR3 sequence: CASSSFRGPDTQYF. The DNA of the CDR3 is TGTGCCAGCAGCTCGTTTAGGGGGCCAGATACGCAGTATTTT.